This T cell receptor beta chain was retrieved from a study of cytomegalovirus exposure and HLA in healthy donors. Note on this clone: Its antigen is as yet unknown.

The length of the CDR3 is 14 residues. V lost 7 bases to trimming and J lost 5 bases, with 18 bases between them. CDR1 is PRHDT and CDR2 is FYEKMQ in the germline V gene (reference sequence). This PCR relied on a set of 60 Vbeta primers and 13 Jbeta primers. Data came from immunoSEQ multiplex PCR; TCRdb stores just in-frame clones and leaves some out. The sample includes some 130,000 clones, 60% to 80% of them seen just once. Study-wide results and limits: According to the study, 160 or so TCR beta chains were cytomegalovirus-associated. Fewer N-insertions than the approximately 700-donor mean were reportedly shown by an Asian-associated ancestry cluster in a later analysis.

This chain connects TRBV13 to TRBJ2-7, with a possible D match to TRBD1 (7 bases). The TCR comes from a male donor in good health and CMV-seronegative. The material sequenced was PBMCs. CDR3 region: CASTRRDSLDEQYF. In nucleotides, the CDR3 is TGTGCCAGCACCCGGAGGGACAGTTTGGACGAGCAGTACTTC. Filled out from reference TRBV13 and TRBJ2-7, the complete variable domain reads AAGVIQSPRHLIKEKRETATLKCYPIPRHDTVYWYQQGPGQDPQFLISFYEKMQSDKGSIPDRFSAQQFSDYHSELNMSSLELGDSALYFCASTRRDSLDEQYFGPGTRLTVT.